This record concerns one TCR beta chain sequence. PCR amplification relied on 60 Vbeta primers (plus 13 Jbeta primers). Some clones are missing from TCRdb's copy, which holds only in-frame ones; the method was immunoSEQ multiplex PCR. The sample carries 150,000 to 200,000 clones, around 74% recorded once. The V and J ends lost 7 bases and 3 bases, in that order; junction bases with no gene match: 3. The CDR3 totals 13 residues. The V gene's germline CDR1 is SGHRS and CDR2 YFSETQ. The data belong to a study of cytomegalovirus exposure and HLA in healthy donors. The sequence came from a female donor in good health and CMV-seronegative. The genes are TRBV5-1 and TRBJ1-3, with 8 bases fitting TRBD1. Sequenced: PBMCs. CDR3 in amino acids: CASQGAYGNTIYF. The CDR3 nucleotides read TGCGCCAGCCAGGGGGCCTATGGAAACACCATATATTTT.